Below are 13 T cell receptor beta chains sequenced from a single sample in a study of molecular identifiers for immune sequencing clone quantification. TCRdb ran MiXCR on the PCR reads and lists one entry per CDR3 protein. The top ten hold around 0.78% of the sample, which has under 600,000 distinct CDR3 sequences, about 25% seen once. The sample was naive CD8+ T cells from blood, with Jurkat cell RNA spiked in. As for subset: FACS-sorted CD8+CD4-CCR7+CD45RA+ naive T cells. The receptors here all came from a human donor in good health. Some libraries in this study had Jurkat cell RNA spiked in.

V gene TRBV28 combines with J gene TRBJ1-4, with TRBD1 identical over 7 bases. CDR1 is MDHEN, CDR2 SYDVKM, per germline. The CDR3 runs to 16 residues. V lost 5 bases and J lost 5; bases outside the gene matches: 11. The CDR3 spells CASSLNTGARNEKLFF. In DNA form, the CDR3 reads TGTGCCAGCAGTCTTAACACAGGGGCTAGGAATGAAAAACTGTTTTTT.

The chain joins TRBV2 to TRBJ2-7; possibly TRBD2 for D (5 bases). Looked up from germline, CDR1 is SNHLY and CDR2 is FYNNEI. This CDR3 contains 13 residues. Between the trimmed V and J ends, which lost 2 bases and 6 bases, there was a span of 11 bases. CDR3 in amino acids: CASSEFRSGEQYF. The CDR3 bases are TGTGCCAGCAGTGAATTTAGGAGCGGCGAGCAGTACTTC.

This chain connects TRBV12-5 to TRBJ2-7; 11 nucleotides align to TRBD1. Germline CDR1 and CDR2: LGHNT and FRNRAP. This CDR3 region has 14 residues. V was pared by 6 bases and J by 3 bases, with 4 bases of the junction left unmatched. The CDR3 nucleotides are TGTGCTAGTGGGCTGGGACAGGGGGACTACGAGCAGTACTTC. It specifies CASGLGQGDYEQYF.

Turning to this clonotype: This clone may be a read error of a much larger clone one base away. The V call is TRBV29-1, the J call TRBJ2-1; 7 bases map to TRBD2. This CDR3 comprises 13 residues. Germline V gives CDR1 SQVTM, CDR2 ANQGSEA. V was clipped by 0 bases and J by 12 bases; unmatched bases: 8. Written as DNA, the CDR3 is TGCAGCGTTGAAGATCTGGGAGGGGATGCGCAGTTCTTC. Translated, it gives CSVEDLGGDAQFF.

This clonotype was counted between two and nine times. The DNA for the CDR3 is TGTGCCTGGACGGCTAGCGGGGGCACAGATACGCAGTATTTT. This sequence encodes CAWTASGGTDTQYF. The chain uses TRBV30 and TRBJ2-3; 9 bases are shared with TRBD2. The CDR3 covers 14 residues. V lost 4 bases to trimming and J lost 1 base; unmatched junction nucleotides: 3. CDR1 is GTSNPN and CDR2 is SVGIG in the germline V gene (reference sequence).

This clonotype was seen a handful of times. The V gene is TRBV6-2 or TRBV6-3, the J gene TRBJ1-1; D gene uncertain. The germline V and J ends were trimmed by 8 bases and 3 bases, with 13 bases remaining between them. This CDR3 comprises 13 residues. Germline-derived CDR1 and CDR2 are MNHEY and SVGEGT. The CDR3 region has the DNA TGTGCCAGCGAAACAGCTCTGGACACTGAAGCTTTCTTT. Its protein product is CASETALDTEAFF.

This clonotype was detected ten times or more. The rearrangement links TRBV4-1 to TRBJ2-1; perhaps TRBD1 as D (6 bases). Germline CDR1 is MGHRA and CDR2 is YSYEKL. V lost 4 bases, J lost 9 bases, and 10 bases lay in between. There are 12 residues in the CDR3. CDR3 in amino acids: CASSLTGFEQFF. CDR3 nucleotide sequence: TGCGCCAGCAGCCTCACAGGGTTTGAGCAGTTCTTC.

Points on this clonotype: An end of the junction differs from the germline gene, which may be a read error. V usage is TRBV19 and J usage is TRBJ2-6; D perhaps matches TRBD1 (5 bases). CDR3 length equals 16 residues. Germline-derived CDR1 and CDR2 are LNHDA and SQIVND (reference sequence). This chain's CDR3 is CASSAQVSSGANILTF. CDR3 in DNA: TGTGCCAGTAGTGCCCAAGTGTCCTCTGGGGCCAACATCCTGACTTTC. Full variable domain (rest looked up from reference TRBV19 and TRBJ2-6): DGGITQSPKYLFRKEGQNVTLSCEQNLNHDAMYWYRQDPGQGLRLIYYSQIVNDFQKGDIAEGYSVSREKKESFPLTVTSAQKNPTAFYLCASSAQVSSGANILTFGAGSRLTVL.

This clonotype turned up a few times. The V gene is TRBV4-1, the J gene TRBJ1-1, with D hard to call. The CDR3 extends over 14 amino acids. Per the germline V gene, CDR1 is MGHRA and CDR2 is YSYEKL. V lost 1 base and J lost 3, with 9 bases in between. The CDR3 DNA sequence: TGCGCCAGCAGCCAAGGTTTCGGGTACACTGAAGCTTTCTTT. It codes for CASSQGFGYTEAFF.

In this sample, this clonotype turned up many times. This chain joins TRBV6-5 and TRBJ2-7; either TRBD1 or TRBD2 may fit D (5 bases each). Germline lookup yields CDR1 MNHEY and CDR2 SVGAGI. The CDR3 spans 13 residues. V lost 8 bases and J lost 6, with 17 bases in between. CDR3 sequence reads: CASGLGTASEQYF. CDR3 DNA sequence: TGTGCCAGCGGCCTGGGGACGGCGTCCGAGCAGTACTTC.

This chain links TRBV5-6 with TRBJ2-7; D may match TRBD1 or TRBD2 (5 bases each). The V gene's germline CDR1 is SGHDT and CDR2 YYEEEE. The CDR3 runs to 16 residues. The germline V and J ends were trimmed by 1 base and 0 bases, with 14 bases remaining between them. CDR3 coding DNA: TGTGCCAGCAGCTTGCCAAACGCAGGGAGCTCCTACGAGCAGTACTTC. Its protein is CASSLPNAGSSYEQYF. Looking up the rest from reference TRBV5-6 and TRBJ2-7 gives the full variable domain: DAGVTQSPTHLIKTRGQQVTLRCSPKSGHDTVSWYQQALGQGPQFIFQYYEEEERQRGNFPDRFSGHQFPNYSSELNVNALLLGDSALYLCASSLPNAGSSYEQYFGPGTRLTVT.

The genes are TRBV20-1 and TRBJ2-7, with no clear D. V lost 7 bases and J lost 0, with 13 bases in between. The length of the CDR3 is 13 residues. Germline V gives CDR1 DFQATT, CDR2 SNEGSKA (reference sequence). The CDR3 coding sequence is TGCAGTGGGGTTGGGTGCTTCTCCTACGAGCAGTACTTC. As protein: CSGVGCFSYEQYF.

This clonotype appeared many times. The chain joins TRBV13 to TRBJ2-3; D perhaps matches TRBD1 (6 bases). There are 15 residues in the CDR3. Per germline, CDR1 PRHDT and CDR2 FYEKMQ (reference sequence). V was pared by 0 bases and J by 4 bases, with 11 bases between. The CDR3 loop is CASSLGEAGADTQYF. The CDR3 coding sequence is TGTGCCAGCAGCTTAGGCGAGGCAGGGGCAGATACGCAGTATTTT.